These 4 T cell receptor beta chains were sequenced from one sample in a study of blood T cell repertoires in COVID-19. The assay was immunoSEQ multiplex PCR, and TCRdb's table has in-frame clones only and misses some. The sample consists of 200,000 to 250,000 clones, about four fifths of them appearing once. Material for sequencing was peripheral blood. These receptors all stem from a woman older than 75 with COVID-19, enrolled during active disease.

Judged by abundance, this clone is medium-sized (0.01 to 0.1%). The chain employs TRBV5-6 and TRBJ2-7; D perhaps matches TRBD1 (5 bases). Deletions cut 4 bases from V and 1 base from J, with 12 bases between. This CDR3 has 14 residues. Germline-derived CDR1 and CDR2 are SGHDT and YYEEEE. This chain's CDR3 is CASSPNPGSYEQYF. The CDR3 nucleotides read TGTGCCAGCAGCCCAAACCCAGGGTCCTACGAGCAGTACTTC.

The chain recombines TRBV7-9 with TRBJ1-3; D ambiguous. The CDR3 sequence is 14 residues long. The V end lost 8 bases, the J end lost 0 bases, and 11 bases lay between the germline ends. CDR1 is SEHNR and CDR2 is FQNEAQ in the germline V gene (reference sequence). The CDR3 here is CASLTAISGNTIYF. The CDR3 coding sequence is TGTGCCAGCCTAACCGCGATCTCTGGAAACACCATATATTTT.

The chain carries TRBV9 and TRBJ2-1; possible D gene TRBD2, 6 bases. The V gene lost 0 bases and the J gene lost 6 bases, with 10 bases spanning the gap. CDR1 and CDR2 from the germline V gene are SGDLS and YYNGEE. CDR3 size: 14 residues. CDR3 sequence reads: CASSVVGSINEQFF. The CDR3 nucleotides read TGTGCCAGCAGCGTAGTCGGGAGCATCAATGAGCAGTTCTTC.

The chain employs TRBV7-8 and TRBJ2-1; weak D call: TRBD1 (6 bases). V was cut by 0 bases and J by 15 bases, with 21 bases left in between. The CDR3 consists of 15 residues. Looked up from germline, CDR1 is SGHVS and CDR2 is FQNEAQ. Here the CDR3 reads CASSLAGQSYPRWFF. The DNA of the CDR3 is TGTGCCAGCAGCTTAGCGGGACAATCTTACCCAAGGTGGTTCTTC.